This T cell receptor beta chain emerged from a study of STAT5B mutations in CD4+ large granular lymphocyte leukemia. A remark on this clone: The antigen is unknown.

TCRdb's table, derived via immunoSEQ multiplex PCR, lists solely in-frame clones and lacks some. The table records roughly 48,000 clones, 70% of them present only once. Study outcomes and limitations: CD4-sorted patient repertoires seemed more clonal than healthy CD4+ repertoires. Top patient clones used TRBV06 genes more often: 8/27 versus 2/35 in controls.

J lost 3 bases, V lost 4 bases, and 7 bases had no gene match. The CDR3 has 14 amino acids. The chain is built from TRBV5-3 and TRBJ2-7; 7 bases are shared with TRBD2. TRBV5-3 is sorted into the ORF group, with uncertain function. The clonotype was recovered from a human donor in good health. Sequencing input: CD4+ T cells from blood buffy coats. CDR3 nucleotides: TGTGCCAGAAGCCCCTCTGCTAGCGGCTACGAGCAGTACGTC. This translates into CARSPSASGYEQYV.